The T cell receptor (beta chain) under discussion was sequenced for a study of T cell repertoires in cytomegalovirus infection. Study at large: It can be stated that public TCR beta signatures indicated CMV infection as well as a matching HLA type.

This clonotype occurred once. No antigen is known for it. The study's findings and limits: HLA-C-restricted TCR beta clonotypes specific for CMV led the ex vivo response.

The germline V gene encodes CDR1 MNHNY and CDR2 SVGAGI (reference sequence). V lost 8 bases, J lost 6 bases, and 19 bases lay in between. This CDR3 has 14 amino acids. TCRdb reprocessed the reads with MiXCR, giving one entry per CDR3 protein. Of 450,000 to 650,000 distinct CDR3 sequences listed, around 40% are singletons. This sequence joins TRBV6-6 and TRBJ1-2; tentative D call: TRBD1 (5 bases). Sequenced material: cultured PBMCs, taken from culture after CMV antigen stimulation. The sequence came from a human donor in good health (CMV status not recorded). Some clones in this sample may be carry-over from other donors' samples. CDR3 residues: CASGVEGALDGYTF. DNA of the CDR3: TGTGCCAGCGGGGTCGAAGGGGCGTTGGATGGCTACACCTTC.